One TCR beta chain is described in this entry. Its specificity is not known. TCRdb re-called the 5' RACE reads with MiXCR, one entry per CDR3 protein. The sample has approximately 500,000 distinct CDR3 sequences; around 24% are singletons. This entry is derived from a study of identical twins. Study conclusions and caveats: Models underpredicted monozygotic twin sharing of out-of-frame TCR alpha.

The V gene end was trimmed by 3 bases and the J gene end by 6 bases; junction bases not matched to a gene: 10. The CDR3 consists of 16 residues. The same data also went into a second study, on T cells expressing NK-cell markers.

The material sequenced was CD4+ T cells sorted from blood. The source is a young woman in good health. J is TRBJ2-7 and V is TRBV12-3 or TRBV12-4; 11 positions match TRBD2. In nucleotides, the CDR3 is TGTGCCAGCAGTTTCGCAGTAGCGGGAGGGAGCGGCGAGCAGTACTTC. It yields the protein CASSFAVAGGSGEQYF.